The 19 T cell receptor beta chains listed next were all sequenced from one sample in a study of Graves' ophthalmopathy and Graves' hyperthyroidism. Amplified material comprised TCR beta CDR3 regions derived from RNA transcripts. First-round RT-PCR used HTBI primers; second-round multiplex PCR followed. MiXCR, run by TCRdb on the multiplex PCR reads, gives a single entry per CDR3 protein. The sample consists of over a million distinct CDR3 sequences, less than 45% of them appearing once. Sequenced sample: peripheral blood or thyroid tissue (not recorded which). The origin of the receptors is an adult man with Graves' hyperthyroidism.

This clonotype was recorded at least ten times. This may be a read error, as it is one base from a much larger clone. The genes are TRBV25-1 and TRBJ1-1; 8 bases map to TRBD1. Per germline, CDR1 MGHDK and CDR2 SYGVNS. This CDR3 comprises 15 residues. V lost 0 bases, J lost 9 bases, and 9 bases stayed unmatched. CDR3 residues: CASSEYAGGTTKAFF. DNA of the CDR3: TGTGCCAGCAGTGAATATGCAGGGGGCACGACTAAAGCTTTCTTT.

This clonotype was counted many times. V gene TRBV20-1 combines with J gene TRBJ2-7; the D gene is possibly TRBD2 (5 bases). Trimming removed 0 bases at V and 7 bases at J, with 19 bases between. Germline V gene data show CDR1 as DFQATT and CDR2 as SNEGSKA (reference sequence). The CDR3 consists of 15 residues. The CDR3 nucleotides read TGCAGTGCTAGAGATTTAAGCGGCAACCAGGATGAGCAGTACTTC. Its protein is CSARDLSGNQDEQYF.

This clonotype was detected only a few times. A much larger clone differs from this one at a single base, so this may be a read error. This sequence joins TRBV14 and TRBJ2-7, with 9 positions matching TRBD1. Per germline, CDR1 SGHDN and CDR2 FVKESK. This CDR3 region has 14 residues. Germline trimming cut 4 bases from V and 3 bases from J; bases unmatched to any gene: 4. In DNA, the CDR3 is TGTGCCAGCAGCCGGTGGACAGGGGTCTACGAGCAGTACTTC. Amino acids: CASSRWTGVYEQYF.

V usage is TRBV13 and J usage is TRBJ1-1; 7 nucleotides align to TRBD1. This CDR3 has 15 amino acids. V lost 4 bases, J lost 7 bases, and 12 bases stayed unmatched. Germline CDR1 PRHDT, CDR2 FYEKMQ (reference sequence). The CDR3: CASSSGPGQDSEAFF. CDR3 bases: TGTGCCAGCAGCTCTGGACCCGGACAGGATAGTGAAGCTTTCTTT.

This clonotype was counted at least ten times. CDR3 residues: CSVEGQINPREQYF. CDR3 bases: TGCAGCGTTGAAGGGCAGATTAATCCTCGCGAGCAGTACTTC. This rearrangement joins TRBV29-1 to TRBJ2-7; D is uncertain. The CDR3 runs to 14 residues. Germline CDR1 and CDR2: SQVTM and ANQGSEA. V dropped 1 base and J dropped 6 bases, with 16 bases sitting between them.

In DNA form, the CDR3 reads TGTGCCAGCAACGCGGGAGGGCCGGGGGACGAGCAGTACTTC. This translates into CASNAGGPGDEQYF. The chain recombines TRBV12-3 or TRBV12-4 with TRBJ2-7; TRBD2 matches 9 bases. The CDR3 spans 14 residues. Germline trimming cut 7 bases from V and 5 bases from J; bases unmatched to any gene: 9.

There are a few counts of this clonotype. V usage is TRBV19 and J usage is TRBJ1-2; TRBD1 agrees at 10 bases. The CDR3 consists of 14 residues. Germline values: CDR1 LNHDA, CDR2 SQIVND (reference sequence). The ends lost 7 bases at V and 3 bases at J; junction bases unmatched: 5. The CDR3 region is CASKGTGAYYGYTF. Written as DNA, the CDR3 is TGTGCCAGTAAAGGGACAGGGGCTTACTATGGCTACACCTTC. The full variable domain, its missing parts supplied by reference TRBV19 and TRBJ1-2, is DGGITQSPKYLFRKEGQNVTLSCEQNLNHDAMYWYRQDPGQGLRLIYYSQIVNDFQKGDIAEGYSVSREKKESFPLTVTSAQKNPTAFYLCASKGTGAYYGYTFGSGTRLTVV.

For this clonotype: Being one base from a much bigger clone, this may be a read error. The CDR3, as DNA: TGTGCCAATACCGCCGGGGGGACCCAGTACTTC. Translated: CANTAGGTQYF. V is TRBV19 and J is TRBJ2-5; possible D gene TRBD2, 6 bases. This CDR3 has 11 amino acids. V was shortened by 10 bases and J by 7 bases, with 13 bases between the two germline ends. CDR1 and CDR2 (germline): LNHDA, SQIVND (reference sequence).

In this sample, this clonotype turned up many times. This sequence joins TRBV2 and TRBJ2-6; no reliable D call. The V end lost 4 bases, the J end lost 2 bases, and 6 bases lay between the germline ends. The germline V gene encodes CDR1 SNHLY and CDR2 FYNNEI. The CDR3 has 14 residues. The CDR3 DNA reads TGTGCCAGCAGTGTGGGCACTGGGGCCAACGTCCTGACTTTC. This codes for CASSVGTGANVLTF.

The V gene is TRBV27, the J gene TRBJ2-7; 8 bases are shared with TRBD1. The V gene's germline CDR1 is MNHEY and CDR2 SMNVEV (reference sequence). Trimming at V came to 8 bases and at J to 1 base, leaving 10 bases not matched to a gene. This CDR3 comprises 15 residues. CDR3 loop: CASSTDRVVSYEQYF. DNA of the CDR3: TGTGCCAGCTCAACGGACAGGGTCGTATCCTACGAGCAGTACTTC.

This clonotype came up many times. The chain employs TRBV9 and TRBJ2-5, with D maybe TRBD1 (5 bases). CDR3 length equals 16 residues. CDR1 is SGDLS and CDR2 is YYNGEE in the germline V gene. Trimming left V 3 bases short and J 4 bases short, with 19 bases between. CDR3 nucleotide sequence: TGTGCCAGCAGCGCCACCCTGGGGCAGGGCCGAGAGACCCAGTACTTC. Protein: CASSATLGQGRETQYF.

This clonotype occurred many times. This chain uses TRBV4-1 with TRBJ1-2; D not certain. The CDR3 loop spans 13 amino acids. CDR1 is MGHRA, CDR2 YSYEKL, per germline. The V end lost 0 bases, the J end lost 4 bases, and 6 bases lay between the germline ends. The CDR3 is CASSQDRTYGYTF. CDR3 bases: TGCGCCAGCAGCCAAGACAGAACCTATGGCTACACCTTC.

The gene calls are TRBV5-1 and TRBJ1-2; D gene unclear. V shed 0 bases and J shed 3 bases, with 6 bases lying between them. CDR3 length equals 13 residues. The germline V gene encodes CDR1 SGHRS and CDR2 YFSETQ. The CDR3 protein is CASSLELDYGYTF. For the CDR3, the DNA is TGCGCCAGCAGCTTGGAACTGGACTATGGCTACACCTTC.

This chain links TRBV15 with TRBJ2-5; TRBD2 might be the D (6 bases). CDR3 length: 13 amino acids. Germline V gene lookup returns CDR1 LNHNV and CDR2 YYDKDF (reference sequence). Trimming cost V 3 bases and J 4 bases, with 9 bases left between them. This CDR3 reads CATSSGGSETQYF. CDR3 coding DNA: TGTGCCACCAGCAGCGGGGGTTCAGAGACCCAGTACTTC.

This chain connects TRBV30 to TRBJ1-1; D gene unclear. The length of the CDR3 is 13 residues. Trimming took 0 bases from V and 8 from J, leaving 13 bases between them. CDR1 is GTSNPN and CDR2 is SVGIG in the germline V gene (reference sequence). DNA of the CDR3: TGTGCCTGGAGTGTACGGACCATCAGCGAAGCTTTCTTT. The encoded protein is CAWSVRTISEAFF. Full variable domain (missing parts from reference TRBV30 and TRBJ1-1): SQTIHQWPATLVQPVGSPLSLECTVEGTSNPNLYWYRQAAGRGLQLLFYSVGIGQISSEVPQNLSASRPQDRQFILSSKKLLLSDSGFYLCAWSVRTISEAFFGQGTRLTVV.

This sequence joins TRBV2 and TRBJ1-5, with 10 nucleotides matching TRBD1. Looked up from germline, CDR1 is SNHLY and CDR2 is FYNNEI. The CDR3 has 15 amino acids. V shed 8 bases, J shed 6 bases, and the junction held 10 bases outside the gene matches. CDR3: CASSPGDRGPQPQHF. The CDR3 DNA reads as TGTGCCAGCTCACCAGGAGACAGGGGGCCTCAGCCCCAGCATTTT.

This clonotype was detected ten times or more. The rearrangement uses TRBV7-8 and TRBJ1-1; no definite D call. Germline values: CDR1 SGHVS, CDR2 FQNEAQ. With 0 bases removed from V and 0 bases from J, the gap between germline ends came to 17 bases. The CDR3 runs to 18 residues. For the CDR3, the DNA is TGTGCCAGCAGCTTAGCCCCCAATCGTAGGCCAGTGAACACTGAAGCTTTCTTT. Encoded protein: CASSLAPNRRPVNTEAFF.

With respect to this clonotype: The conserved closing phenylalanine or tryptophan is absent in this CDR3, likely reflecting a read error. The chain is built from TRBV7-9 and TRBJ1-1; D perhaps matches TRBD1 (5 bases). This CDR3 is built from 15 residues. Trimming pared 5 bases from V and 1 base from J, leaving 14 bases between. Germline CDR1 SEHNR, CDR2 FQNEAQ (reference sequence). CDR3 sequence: CASSPLPTANTEAFV. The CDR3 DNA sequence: TGTGCCAGCAGCCCCCTTCCGACAGCGAACACTGAAGCTTTCGTT.

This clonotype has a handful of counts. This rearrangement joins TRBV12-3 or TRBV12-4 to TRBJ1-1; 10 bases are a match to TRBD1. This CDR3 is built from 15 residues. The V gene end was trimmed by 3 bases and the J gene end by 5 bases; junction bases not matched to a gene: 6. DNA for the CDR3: TGTGCCAGCAGTTTCAGACCGGACAGGGGGACTGAAGCTTTCTTT. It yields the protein CASSFRPDRGTEAFF.